The 20 T cell receptor beta chains below all came from one sample that was sequenced in a study of CD8 T cells in Susac syndrome (dated by TCRdb to the late 2010s). Library preparation employed the immunoSEQ multiplex PCR assay. RNA was extracted using the RNeasy kit, and roughly 0.5 to 1 microgram was reverse transcribed with random hexamers. TCRdb took the public reads, trimmed them with fastp at Q25, ran MiXCR for clone calling and kept in-frame beta chains. Each CDR3 protein gets just one entry, which takes the most common genes and DNA from the rows behind it. This sample holds roughly 180,000 distinct CDR3 sequences; 85% to 95% were observed only once. The leading ten clones occupy over 0.08% of the sample. The sample consisted of CD4+ T cells from PBMCs. Source of these receptors: a human donor with multiple sclerosis.

The chain joins TRBV28 to TRBJ2-7; D may be TRBD1 (6 bases). The germline gives CDR1 MDHEN, CDR2 SYDVKM. With 6 bases removed from V and 0 bases from J, the gap between germline ends came to 18 bases. The CDR3 is 16 residues long. CDR3 DNA: TGTGCCAGCAGGCCTCACGGGACACAAAGCTCCTACGAGCAGTACTTC. As protein: CASRPHGTQSSYEQYF.

Only one count was recorded for this clonotype. The rearrangement uses TRBV3-1 and TRBJ1-1; D uncertain. Trimming pared 0 bases from V and 6 bases from J, leaving 5 bases between. The CDR3 length is 12 residues. Germline CDR1 LGHDT, CDR2 YNNKEL (reference sequence). The DNA of the CDR3 is TGTGCCAGCAGCCAAGAGATGGCTGAAGCTTTCTTT. As protein: CASSQEMAEAFF.

This clonotype was picked up one time. J is TRBJ2-2 and V is TRBV5-4; D is perhaps TRBD1 (5 bases). The CDR3 extends over 15 amino acids. Trimming removed 0 bases at V and 7 bases at J, with 13 bases between. Germline lookup yields CDR1 SGHNT and CDR2 YYREEE (reference sequence). CDR3 coding DNA: TGTGCCAGCAGCTTGGCTGGTCAGGGTAGCGGGGAGCTGTTTTTT. Amino acid sequence: CASSLAGQGSGELFF.

The chain has TRBV5-1 and TRBJ2-3, with 14 bases identical to TRBD2. Germline CDR1 SGHRS, CDR2 YFSETQ. The length of the CDR3 is 16 residues. Trimming removed 4 bases from V and 5 bases from J; junction bases left unmatched: 6. The CDR3 DNA sequence: TGCGCCAGCAGCCAGGGGACTAGCGGGGGCCAAGATACGCAGTATTTT. This translates into CASSQGTSGGQDTQYF. Complete variable domain (other parts from reference TRBV5-1 and TRBJ2-3): KAGVTQTPRYLIKTRGQQVTLSCSPISGHRSVSWYQQTPGQGLQFLFEYFSETQRNKGNFPGRFSGRQFSNSRSEMNVSTLELGDSALYLCASSQGTSGGQDTQYFGPGTRLTVL.

The rearrangement links TRBV11-2 to TRBJ2-5, with a weak D call TRBD1 (5 bases). The V gene lost 4 bases and the J gene lost 1 base, with 10 bases spanning the gap. This CDR3 spans 14 amino acids. Germline CDR1 is SGHAT and CDR2 is FQNNGV. This CDR3 is CASSSQGSQETQYF. The DNA of the CDR3 is TGTGCCAGCAGCTCGCAGGGTTCCCAAGAGACCCAGTACTTC. Supplemented by reference TRBV11-2 and TRBJ2-5, the full variable domain reads EAGVAQSPRYKIIEKRQSVAFWCNPISGHATLYWYQQILGQGPKLLIQFQNNGVVDDSQLPKDRFSAERLKGVDSTLKIQPAKLEDSAVYLCASSSQGSQETQYFGPGTRLLVL.

The chain has TRBV7-9 and TRBJ1-2; 7 bases fit TRBD1. Germline CDR1 reads SEHNR; CDR2 reads FQNEAQ (reference sequence). The junction had 9 bases not matched to a gene; V was cut back by 1 base and J by 4 bases. The CDR3 spans 16 residues. CDR3 loop: CASSLGSRQGAYGYTF. In nucleotides, the CDR3 is TGTGCCAGCAGCTTAGGGTCCCGACAGGGCGCCTATGGCTACACCTTC.

CDR3 in DNA: TGCGCCAGCAGCGGCCCTTCGGGAAACACCATATATTTT. It yields the protein CASSGPSGNTIYF. The rearrangement uses TRBV5-1 and TRBJ1-3; D is undetermined. Germline-derived CDR1 and CDR2 are SGHRS and YFSETQ. The CDR3 is 13 residues long. V lost 4 bases, J lost 4 bases, and 9 bases lay in between.

The rearrangement links TRBV5-4 to TRBJ2-3; D gene ambiguous. Germline V gives CDR1 SGHNT, CDR2 YYREEE (reference sequence). The V and J ends lost 4 bases and 4 bases respectively, with 7 bases between them. This CDR3 comprises 12 residues. The CDR3 nucleotides read TGTGCCAGCAGCCTAGACTCAGATACGCAGTATTTT. This gives the protein CASSLDSDTQYF.

V usage is TRBV19 and J usage is TRBJ2-7; tentative D call: TRBD2 (5 bases). This CDR3 is built from 14 residues. The V gene's germline CDR1 is LNHDA and CDR2 SQIVND (reference sequence). V was shortened by 5 bases and J by 0 bases, with 11 bases between the two germline ends. CDR3 sequence reads: CASSPRARSYEQYF. DNA of the CDR3: TGTGCCAGTAGTCCGCGGGCCCGCTCCTACGAGCAGTACTTC. Full variable domain (missing parts from reference TRBV19 and TRBJ2-7): DGGITQSPKYLFRKEGQNVTLSCEQNLNHDAMYWYRQDPGQGLRLIYYSQIVNDFQKGDIAEGYSVSREKKESFPLTVTSAQKNPTAFYLCASSPRARSYEQYFGPGTRLTVT.

The chain joins TRBV28 to TRBJ2-5; weak D call: TRBD1 (8 bases). CDR1 is MDHEN and CDR2 is SYDVKM in the germline V gene. The V end was cut by 10 bases, the J end by 4 bases, with 22 bases between. This CDR3 is built from 15 residues. In DNA form, the CDR3 reads TGTGCCACAGAACTCGGGGGGACAGGTCGAGAGACCCAGTACTTC. It is translated as CATELGGTGRETQYF.

The rearrangement links TRBV6-5 to TRBJ2-4; 10 positions agree with TRBD1. Germline CDR1 MNHEY, CDR2 SVGAGI. The CDR3 spans 14 residues. V gave up 7 bases and J gave up 5 bases; unmatched junction bases: 5. This CDR3 reads CASTRGTGENIQYF. Here the CDR3 DNA reads TGTGCCAGCACCAGGGGGACAGGGGAAAACATTCAGTACTTC.

The chain employs TRBV12-3 or TRBV12-4 and TRBJ1-3; D is unresolved. This CDR3 comprises 14 residues. V lost 2 bases and J lost 3, with 8 bases in between. The CDR3 loop is CASSLLVFGNTIYF. The CDR3 DNA reads as TGTGCCAGCAGTTTACTAGTCTTTGGAAACACCATATATTTT.

The chain uses TRBV20-1 and TRBJ2-3; D is uncertain. The CDR3 runs 11 residues. Germline CDR1 DFQATT, CDR2 SNEGSKA (reference sequence). The germline V and J ends were trimmed by 6 bases and 5 bases, with 9 bases remaining between them. This CDR3 is CSARLGDTQYF. In nucleotides, the CDR3 is TGCAGTGCCCGCCTGGGAGATACGCAGTATTTT.

The genes are TRBV24-1 and TRBJ2-1, with 9 bases matching TRBD1. There are 17 residues in the CDR3. Germline values: CDR1 KGHDR, CDR2 SFDVKD. Germline trimming cut 4 bases from V and 5 bases from J; bases unmatched to any gene: 11. In nucleotides, the CDR3 is TGTGCCACCAGTGACGCGCGCCGGACAGGGGTGCACAATGAGCAGTTCTTC. Translated, it gives CATSDARRTGVHNEQFF.

The rearrangement links TRBV7-2 to TRBJ2-7; D might be TRBD2 (7 bases). The germline gives CDR1 SGHTA, CDR2 FQGNSA. This CDR3 has 15 residues. The V gene lost 0 bases and the J gene lost 3 bases, with 12 bases spanning the gap. CDR3 nucleotides: TGTGCCAGCAGCTTAGCGCAAGGGGGGGTCTACGAGCAGTACTTC. Translating it yields CASSLAQGGVYEQYF. Looking up the rest from reference TRBV7-2 and TRBJ2-7 gives the full variable domain: GAGVSQSPSNKVTEKGKDVELRCDPISGHTALYWYRQSLGQGLEFLIYFQGNSAPDKSGLPSDRFSAERTGGSVSTLTIQRTQQEDSAVYLCASSLAQGGVYEQYFGPGTRLTVT.

V usage is TRBV10-3 and J usage is TRBJ2-7; D not certain. The V gene's germline CDR1 is ENHRY and CDR2 SYGVKD. The CDR3 runs 15 residues. The ends were cut back, 5 bases at V and 0 bases at J, with 14 bases in the middle. CDR3 protein: CAISIDLSSSYEQYF. The CDR3 DNA reads as TGTGCCATCAGTATCGACTTATCCAGCTCCTACGAGCAGTACTTC.

The V call is TRBV6-6, the J call TRBJ2-2, with D possibly being TRBD1 (6 bases). V was cut by 0 bases and J by 3 bases, with 11 bases left in between. The CDR3 contains 16 residues. Germline CDR1 MNHNY, CDR2 SVGAGI (reference sequence). The CDR3 DNA is TGTGCCAGCAGTTACTCGTCCCCAGGGGACACCGGGGAGCTGTTTTTT. Amino acid sequence: CASSYSSPGDTGELFF.

The chain combines TRBV30 with TRBJ2-5; D gene ambiguous. Looked up from germline, CDR1 is GTSNPN and CDR2 is SVGIG (reference sequence). CDR3 size: 13 residues. The V end was cut by 4 bases, the J end by 5 bases, with 14 bases between. DNA for the CDR3: TGTGCCTGGAAAGACAAGGTCGTGGAGACCCAGTACTTC. Its translation: CAWKDKVVETQYF.

This chain connects TRBV5-1 to TRBJ2-1; possibly TRBD1 for D (5 bases). Germline CDR1 is SGHRS and CDR2 is YFSETQ. The V and J ends lost 7 bases and 3 bases respectively, with 17 bases between them. The CDR3 extends over 15 amino acids. This CDR3 reads CASQKAGYVYNEQFF. The CDR3 DNA reads as TGCGCCAGCCAAAAGGCAGGGTATGTCTACAATGAGCAGTTCTTC. Full variable domain (missing parts from reference TRBV5-1 and TRBJ2-1): KAGVTQTPRYLIKTRGQQVTLSCSPISGHRSVSWYQQTPGQGLQFLFEYFSETQRNKGNFPGRFSGRQFSNSRSEMNVSTLELGDSALYLCASQKAGYVYNEQFFGPGTRLTVL.

The gene calls are TRBV11-2 and TRBJ2-7; D might be TRBD1 or TRBD2, each matching 5 bases. V was clipped by 4 bases and J by 3 bases, with 10 bases between them. CDR3 length: 13 amino acids. Germline V gives CDR1 SGHAT, CDR2 FQNNGV. The CDR3 region is CASSSGALYEQYF. The CDR3 bases are TGTGCCAGCAGCTCCGGGGCCCTCTACGAGCAGTACTTC.